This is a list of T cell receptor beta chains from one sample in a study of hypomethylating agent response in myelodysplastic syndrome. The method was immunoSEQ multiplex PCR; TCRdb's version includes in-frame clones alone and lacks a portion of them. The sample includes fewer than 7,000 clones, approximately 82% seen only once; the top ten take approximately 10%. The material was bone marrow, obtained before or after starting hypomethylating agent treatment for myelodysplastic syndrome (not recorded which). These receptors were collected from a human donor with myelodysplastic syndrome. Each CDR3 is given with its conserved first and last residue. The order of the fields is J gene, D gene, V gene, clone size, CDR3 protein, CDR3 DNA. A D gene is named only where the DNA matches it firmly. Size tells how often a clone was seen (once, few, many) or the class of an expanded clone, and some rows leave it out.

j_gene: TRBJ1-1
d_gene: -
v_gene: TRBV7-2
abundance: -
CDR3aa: CASSSRDSRGNTEAFF
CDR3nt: TGTGCCAGCAGCTCCCGGGATTCGAGGGGGAACACTGAAGCTTTCTTT

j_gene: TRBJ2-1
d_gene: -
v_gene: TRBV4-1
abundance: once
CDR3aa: CASSQDWTRGNSYSYNEQFF
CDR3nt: TGCGCCAGCAGCCAAGATTGGACCCGGGGGAACTCTTACTCCTACAATGAGCAGTTCTTC

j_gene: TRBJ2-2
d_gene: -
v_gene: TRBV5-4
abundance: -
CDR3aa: CASSQGLKLNTGELFF
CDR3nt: TGTGCCAGCAGTCAAGGACTGAAGCTTAACACCGGGGAGCTGTTTTTT

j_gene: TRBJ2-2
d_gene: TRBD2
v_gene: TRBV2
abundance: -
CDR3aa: CASALAGVRTGELFF
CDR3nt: TGTGCCAGTGCCTTAGCGGGAGTCAGAACCGGGGAGCTGTTTTTT

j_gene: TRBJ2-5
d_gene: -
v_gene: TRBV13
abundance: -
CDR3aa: CASSFIQETQYF
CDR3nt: TGTGCCAGCAGCTTTATCCAAGAGACCCAGTACTTC

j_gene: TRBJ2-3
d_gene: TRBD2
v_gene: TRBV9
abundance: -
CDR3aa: CASSVVWERERGDTQYF
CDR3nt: TGTGCCAGCAGCGTAGTTTGGGAGCGGGAGAGAGGAGATACGCAGTATTTT

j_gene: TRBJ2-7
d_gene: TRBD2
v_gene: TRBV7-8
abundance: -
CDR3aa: CASSRRLAGGFADEQYF
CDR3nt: TGTGCCAGCAGCAGACGACTAGCGGGAGGCTTCGCTGACGAGCAGTACTTC

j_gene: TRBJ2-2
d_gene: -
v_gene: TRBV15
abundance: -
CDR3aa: CATSRDLLRAGSTGELFF
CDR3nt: TGTGCCACCAGCAGAGATCTTCTTAGGGCAGGAAGCACCGGGGAGCTGTTTTTT

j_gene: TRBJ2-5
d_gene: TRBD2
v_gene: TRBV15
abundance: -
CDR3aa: CATRRRGGDETQYF
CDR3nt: TGTGCCACCAGACGACGGGGGGGCGACGAGACCCAGTACTTC

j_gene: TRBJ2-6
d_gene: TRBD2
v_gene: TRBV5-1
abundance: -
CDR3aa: CASSWGGTGANVLTF
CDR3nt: TGCGCCAGCAGCTGGGGGGGGACTGGGGCCAACGTCCTGACTTTC

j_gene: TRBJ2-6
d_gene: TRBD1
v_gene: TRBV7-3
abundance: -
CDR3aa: CASSQAGGAGANVLTF
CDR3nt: TGTGCCAGCAGCCAGGCAGGGGGAGCTGGGGCCAACGTCCTGACTTTC

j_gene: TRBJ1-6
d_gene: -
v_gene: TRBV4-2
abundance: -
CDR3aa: CASSPTENGASPLHF
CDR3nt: TGTGCCAGCAGCCCCACAGAGAATGGGGCTTCACCCCTCCACTTT

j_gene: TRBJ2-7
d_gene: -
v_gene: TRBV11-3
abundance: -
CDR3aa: CASSLTRGYEQYF
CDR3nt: TGTGCCAGCAGCTTAACTAGAGGCTACGAGCAGTACTTC

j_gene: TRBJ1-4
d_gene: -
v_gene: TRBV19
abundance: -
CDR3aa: CASSRIWPTTEDEKLFF
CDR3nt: TGTGCCAGTAGTAGAATATGGCCCACAACAGAGGATGAAAAACTGTTTTTT

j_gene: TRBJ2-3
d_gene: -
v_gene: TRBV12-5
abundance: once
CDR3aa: CASGLAQGTQYF
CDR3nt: TGTGCTAGTGGTTTGGCACAGGGTACGCAGTATTTT

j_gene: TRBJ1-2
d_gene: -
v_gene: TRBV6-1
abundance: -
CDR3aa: CASRTTGRNYGYTF
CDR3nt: TGTGCCAGCAGAACGACAGGCCGGAACTATGGCTACACCTTC

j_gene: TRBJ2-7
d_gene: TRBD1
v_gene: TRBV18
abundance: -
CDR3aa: CASSPRTGGYEQYF
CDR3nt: TGTGCCAGCTCACCGCGGACAGGGGGCTACGAGCAGTACTTC

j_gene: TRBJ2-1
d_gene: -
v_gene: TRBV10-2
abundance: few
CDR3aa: CASGGGAAQNEQFF
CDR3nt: TGCGCCAGCGGGGGTGGGGCCGCGCAAAATGAGCAGTTCTTC

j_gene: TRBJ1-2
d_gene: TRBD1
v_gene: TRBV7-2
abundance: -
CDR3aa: CASSRRQGNYGYTF
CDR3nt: TGTGCCAGCAGTCGAAGACAGGGCAACTATGGCTACACCTTC

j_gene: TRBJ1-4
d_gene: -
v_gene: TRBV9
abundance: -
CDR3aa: CASSPGLDEKLLF
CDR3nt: TGTGCCAGCAGCCCAGGTCTGGATGAAAAACTGCTTTTT

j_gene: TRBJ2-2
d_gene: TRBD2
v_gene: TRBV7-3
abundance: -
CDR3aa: CASSFFRLAGAGELFF
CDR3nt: TGTGCCAGCAGCTTTTTCCGACTAGCCGGGGCGGGGGAGCTGTTTTTT

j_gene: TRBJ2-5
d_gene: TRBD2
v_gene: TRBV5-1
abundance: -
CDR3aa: CASSLTSGSPETQYF
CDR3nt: TGCGCCAGCAGCTTGACTAGCGGGAGCCCAGAGACCCAGTACTTC